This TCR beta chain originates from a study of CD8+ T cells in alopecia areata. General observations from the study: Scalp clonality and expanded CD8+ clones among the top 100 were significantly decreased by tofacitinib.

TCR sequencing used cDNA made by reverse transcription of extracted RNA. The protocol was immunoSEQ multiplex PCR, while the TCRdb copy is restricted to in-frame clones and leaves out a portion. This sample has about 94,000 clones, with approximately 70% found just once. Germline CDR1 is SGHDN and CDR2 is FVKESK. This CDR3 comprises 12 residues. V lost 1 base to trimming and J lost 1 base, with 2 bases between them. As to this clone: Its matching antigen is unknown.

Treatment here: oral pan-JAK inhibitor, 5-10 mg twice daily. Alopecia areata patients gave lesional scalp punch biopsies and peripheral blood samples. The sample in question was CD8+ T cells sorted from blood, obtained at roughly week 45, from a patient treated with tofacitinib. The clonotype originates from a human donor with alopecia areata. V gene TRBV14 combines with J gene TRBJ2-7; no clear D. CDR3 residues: CASSQGSYEQYF. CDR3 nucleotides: TGTGCCAGCAGCCAAGGTTCCTACGAGCAGTACTTC.